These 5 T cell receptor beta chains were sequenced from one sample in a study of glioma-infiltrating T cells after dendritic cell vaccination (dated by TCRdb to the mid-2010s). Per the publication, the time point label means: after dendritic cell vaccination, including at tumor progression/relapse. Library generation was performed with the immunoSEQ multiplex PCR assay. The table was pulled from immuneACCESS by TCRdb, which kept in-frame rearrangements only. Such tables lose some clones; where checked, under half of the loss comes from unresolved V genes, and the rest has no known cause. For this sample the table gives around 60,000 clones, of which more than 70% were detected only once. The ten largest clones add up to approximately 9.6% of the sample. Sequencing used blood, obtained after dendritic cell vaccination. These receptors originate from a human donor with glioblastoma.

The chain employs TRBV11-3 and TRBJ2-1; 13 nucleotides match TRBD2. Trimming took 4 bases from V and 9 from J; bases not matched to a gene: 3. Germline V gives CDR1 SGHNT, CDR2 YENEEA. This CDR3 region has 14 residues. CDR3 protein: CASSWTSGGREQFF. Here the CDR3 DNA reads TGTGCCAGCAGCTGGACTAGCGGGGGCCGTGAGCAGTTCTTC. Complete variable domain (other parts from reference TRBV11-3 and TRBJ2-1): EAGVVQSPRYKIIEKKQPVAFWCNPISGHNTLYWYLQNLGQGPELLIRYENEEAVDDSQLPKDRFSAERLKGVDSTLKIQPAELGDSAVYLCASSWTSGGREQFFGPGTRLTVL.

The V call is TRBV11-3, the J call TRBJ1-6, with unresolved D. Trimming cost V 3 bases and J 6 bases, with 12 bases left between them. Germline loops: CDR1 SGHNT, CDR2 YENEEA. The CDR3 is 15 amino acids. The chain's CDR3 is CASSLGIGSNSPLHF. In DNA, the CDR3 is TGTGCCAGCAGCTTGGGAATAGGGAGTAATTCACCCCTCCACTTT.

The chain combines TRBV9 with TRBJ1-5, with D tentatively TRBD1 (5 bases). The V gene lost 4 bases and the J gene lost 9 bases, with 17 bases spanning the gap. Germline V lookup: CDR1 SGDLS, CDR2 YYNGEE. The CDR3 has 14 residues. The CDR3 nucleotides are TGTGCCAGCAGCCTGGGACGGGACTGGGGGCCCCAGCATTTT. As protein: CASSLGRDWGPQHF.

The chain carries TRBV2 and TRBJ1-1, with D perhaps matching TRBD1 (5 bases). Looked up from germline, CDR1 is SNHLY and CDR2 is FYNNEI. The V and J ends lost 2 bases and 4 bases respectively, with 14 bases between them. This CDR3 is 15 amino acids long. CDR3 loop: CASSESGRVGTEAFF. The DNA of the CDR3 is TGTGCCAGCAGTGAATCGGGCAGGGTGGGCACTGAAGCTTTCTTT. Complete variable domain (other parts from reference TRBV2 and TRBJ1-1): EPEVTQTPSHQVTQMGQEVILRCVPISNHLYFYWYRQILGQKVEFLVSFYNNEISEKSEIFDDQFSVERPDGSNFTLKIRSTKLEDSAMYFCASSESGRVGTEAFFGQGTRLTVV.

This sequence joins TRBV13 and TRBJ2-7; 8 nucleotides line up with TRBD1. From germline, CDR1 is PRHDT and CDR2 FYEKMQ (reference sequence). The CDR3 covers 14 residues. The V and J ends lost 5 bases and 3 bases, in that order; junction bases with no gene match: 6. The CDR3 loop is CASSRRDRGYEQYF. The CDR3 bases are TGTGCCAGCAGCCGGCGAGACAGGGGCTACGAGCAGTACTTC.